The clone carrying this TCR beta chain was seen ten or more times. Trimming left V 3 bases short and J 0 bases short, with 5 bases between. CDR1 is SGHAT and CDR2 is FQNNGV in the germline V gene. The length of the CDR3 is 13 residues. The diagnostic basis comprised clinical symptoms, serum thyroxine and TRAb, thyroid ultrasound and orbital computed tomography. The data originate from a study of T cells in Graves' hyperthyroidism and ophthalmopathy. RNA transcripts served as the template for amplifying TCR beta CDR3 regions. HTBI primers were employed in a first-round RT-PCR of the TCR CDR3. From the multiplex PCR reads, TCRdb called clonotypes with MiXCR, one entry per CDR3 protein. Of more than 250,000 distinct CDR3 sequences in the sample, around 15% were seen once.

The clonotype originates from a woman aged 45-60 years with Graves' hyperthyroidism that later progressed to Graves' ophthalmopathy. The specimen was blood. The chain combines TRBV11-2 with TRBJ1-1; unclear D gene. CDR3 residues: CASSLLLNTEAFF. The CDR3 region has the DNA TGTGCCAGCAGCTTGTTGCTGAACACTGAAGCTTTCTTT. The complete variable domain, with remaining parts taken from reference TRBV11-2 and TRBJ1-1, reads EAGVAQSPRYKIIEKRQSVAFWCNPISGHATLYWYQQILGQGPKLLIQFQNNGVVDDSQLPKDRFSAERLKGVDSTLKIQPAKLEDSAVYLCASSLLLNTEAFFGQGTRLTVV.